This is a list of T cell receptor beta chains from one sample in a study of patients and donors after allogeneic stem cell transplantation. TCRdb processed the RT-PCR reads anew with MiXCR; each CDR3 protein has one entry. Among some 92,000 distinct CDR3 sequences listed, roughly 52% were seen once. The material sequenced was blood, either unsorted or a sorted T cell fraction (not recorded which). The receptors here all came from a human donor who was either an allogeneic HSCT recipient or a stem cell or donor lymphocyte infusion donor (not recorded which). It is not recorded whose cells these are; they may come from a transplant donor. CDR3s include the opening cysteine and the closing phenylalanine or tryptophan. Each record gives: D gene, V gene, clone size, J gene, CDR3 protein, CDR3 DNA. D genes are given only for firm matches. Size values are once, few and many counts, or a class for expanded clones, and some rows have none.

>NA|TRBV19|NA|TRBJ1-3
CASAKGGTGNTIYF
TGTGCCAGTGCCAAGGGTGGCACTGGAAACACCATATATTTT
>NA|TRBV12-3/TRBV12-4|NA|TRBJ1-4
CASSLGDRRLFF
TGTGCCAGCAGCCTGGGAGACAGAAGACTGTTTTTT
>NA|TRBV29-1|few|TRBJ1-2
CSVEKADANGYTF
TGCAGCGTTGAGAAAGCTGACGCCAATGGCTACACCTTC
>NA|TRBV5-6|NA|TRBJ1-5
CASSVTTGMTDQPQHF
TGTGCCAGCAGCGTGACCACAGGAATGACGGATCAGCCCCAGCATTTT
>NA|TRBV6-5|NA|TRBJ1-5
CASSNSKESNQPQHF
TGTGCCAGCAGTAACTCGAAAGAGTCCAATCAGCCCCAGCATTTT
>NA|TRBV7-9|NA|TRBJ1-2
CASNQDSWDHGYTF
TGTGCCAGCAACCAGGACAGTTGGGATCATGGCTACACCTTC
>NA|TRBV3-1|few|TRBJ1-1
CASSQDLGRWDTEAFF
TGTGCCAGCAGCCAAGATTTGGGCAGGTGGGACACTGAAGCTTTCTTT
>NA|TRBV29-1|NA|TRBJ2-5
CSVGFSETQYF
TGCAGCGTCGGGTTTTCAGAGACCCAGTACTTC
>TRBD1|TRBV7-8|NA|TRBJ2-5
CASSWKRTGTGETQYF
TGTGCCAGCAGCTGGAAACGGACAGGAACAGGGGAGACCCAGTACTTC
>TRBD1|TRBV7-9|NA|TRBJ1-2
CASSSTGTGQGYTF
TGTGCCAGCAGCAGTACCGGGACAGGGCAGGGCTACACCTTC
>NA|TRBV4-3|NA|TRBJ1-1
CASSQDGLGGEWAFF
TGCGCCAGCAGCCAAGACGGACTAGGAGGGGAGTGGGCTTTCTTT
>TRBD2|TRBV14|NA|TRBJ2-1
CASSQDPLVPSGEQFF
TGTGCCAGCAGCCAAGATCCCCTCGTCCCTAGCGGTGAGCAGTTCTTC
>TRBD1|TRBV12-3/TRBV12-4|few|TRBJ1-5
CASSLEGARNQPQHF
TGTGCCAGCAGTTTAGAGGGGGCGCGCAATCAGCCCCAGCATTTT
>NA|TRBV6-2/TRBV6-3|NA|TRBJ1-2
CASRLPQRNYGYTF
TGTGCCAGCAGGCTTCCACAGAGGAACTATGGCTACACCTTC
>NA|TRBV3-1|NA|TRBJ1-4
CASSQELDNEKLFF
TGTGCCAGCAGCCAAGAATTGGATAATGAAAAACTGTTTTTT
>NA|TRBV6-2/TRBV6-3|NA|TRBJ1-1
CASSNGYQEAFF
TGTGCCAGCAGCAACGGGTATCAGGAAGCTTTCTTT
>NA|TRBV7-2|few|TRBJ1-5
CASSLGGGGQPQHF
TGTGCCAGCAGCTTAGGAGGCGGTGGGCAGCCCCAGCATTTT
>TRBD1|TRBV7-2|NA|TRBJ2-3
CASSPTSQGADTQYF
TGTGCCAGCAGCCCGACAAGCCAGGGGGCAGATACGCAGTATTTT
>NA|TRBV20-1|NA|TRBJ1-2
CSARIGSNYGYTF
TGCAGTGCTAGAATCGGGTCTAACTATGGCTACACCTTC
>NA|TRBV15|NA|TRBJ1-5
CATSSLQSSLGQPQHF
TGTGCCACCAGCAGTTTACAGAGCTCCTTAGGTCAGCCCCAGCATTTT
>NA|TRBV7-2|NA|TRBJ1-5
CASSLETGSRGSQHF
TGTGCCAGCAGCTTAGAGACCGGATCGCGAGGGTCCCAGCATTTT
>NA|TRBV20-1|NA|TRBJ2-4
CSASVSGKNIQYF
TGCAGTGCTAGCGTTAGCGGAAAAAACATTCAGTACTTC
>TRBD1|TRBV27|NA|TRBJ1-3
CASSRTGGYGNTIYF
TGTGCCAGCAGTCGGACAGGGGGCTATGGAAACACCATATATTTT
>TRBD1|TRBV18|NA|TRBJ1-2
CASSPSNGQGANYGYTF
TGTGCCAGCTCACCCTCAAACGGACAGGGGGCTAACTATGGCTACACCTTC
>TRBD1|TRBV28|once|TRBJ1-2
CASSAWTGGAGYTF
TGTGCCAGCAGTGCATGGACAGGGGGCGCTGGCTACACCTTC